Listed below are T cell receptor beta chains from one sample, sequenced in a study of cytomegalovirus exposure and HLA in healthy donors. Libraries were prepared by immunoSEQ multiplex PCR; TCRdb keeps only in-frame clonotypes and omits some of them. The sample includes roughly 150,000 clones, about two thirds seen only once; the top ten take roughly 2%. Sequenced: PBMCs. Every receptor here comes from a man in his forties or fifties in good health and CMV-seronegative. The CDR3 runs from the conserved cysteine through the conserved F or W. D genes are given only for firm matches. The size of a clone is reported for some rows only, either as once, few or many, or as a class for expanded clones.

TRBJ2-6,once,.,TRBV4-1,TGCGCCAGCAGCCAGGGCATAAAACGGACTGGGGCCAACGTCCTGACTTTC,CASSQGIKRTGANVLTF
TRBJ2-3,once,TRBD2,TRBV9,TGTGCCAGCAGCGTAGGCACTAGCGGGACAACAGATACGCAGTATTTT,CASSVGTSGTTDTQYF
TRBJ2-3,.,.,TRBV27,TGTGCCAGCAGTTCCCAGGATACGCAGTATTTT,CASSSQDTQYF
TRBJ2-3,.,TRBD2,TRBV5-1,TGCGCCAGCACCCCGGGGGGAGATACGCAGTATTTT,CASTPGGDTQYF
TRBJ1-5,once,.,TRBV21-1,TGTGCCAGCAGCAAAGGAGGACAGCCCCAGCATTTT,CASSKGGQPQHF
TRBJ1-5,.,TRBD1,TRBV7-8,TGTGCCAGCAGCTCCGACAGGGTGAGCAATCAGCCCCAGCATTTT,CASSSDRVSNQPQHF
TRBJ2-1,few,.,TRBV9,TGTGCCAGCAGCATCGGACAGGTTCCGGGAGTCAGTGAGCAGTTCTTC,CASSIGQVPGVSEQFF
TRBJ1-2,.,.,TRBV6-5,TGTGCCAGCAGTTACTCGATGCCGGGTATGAACTATGGCTACACCTTC,CASSYSMPGMNYGYTF
TRBJ2-7,.,TRBD2,TRBV29-1,TGCAGCGTTGGTAGCGGGGGGAGTCGGGAGCAGTACTTC,CSVGSGGSREQYF
TRBJ1-2,.,.,TRBV9,TGTGCCAGCAGCGAGGGAGGGGGTTCCTATGGCTACACCTTC,CASSEGGGSYGYTF
TRBJ2-7,.,.,TRBV2,TGTGCCAGCAGTGAAGGGATGGAGTTCTACGAGCAGTACTTC,CASSEGMEFYEQYF
TRBJ2-7,.,.,TRBV4-1,TGCGCCAGCAGCCAAGGTTACAGAAGCTCCTACGAGCAGTACTTC,CASSQGYRSSYEQYF
TRBJ1-4,.,.,TRBV5-1,TGCGCCAGCAGCTTGTACTCAGGGAAGGGTGAAAAACTGTTTTTT,CASSLYSGKGEKLFF
TRBJ2-4,.,.,TRBV6-1,TGTGCCAGCAGTGAAGAAGGGGAATCGGACAAAAACATTCAGTACTTC,CASSEEGESDKNIQYF
TRBJ2-5,.,TRBD2,TRBV7-8,TGTGCCAGCAGCAAGCGGGGGGGCCAAGAGACCCAGTACTTC,CASSKRGGQETQYF
TRBJ2-7,.,.,TRBV5-1,TGCGCCAGCAGCTCAAGGACAGTCCCCCCCTACGAGCAGTACTTC,CASSSRTVPPYEQYF
TRBJ1-5,.,.,TRBV21-1,TGTGCCAGCAGCAAAGCGCCGGGGGATGGCAATCAGCCCCAGCATTTT,CASSKAPGDGNQPQHF
TRBJ2-2,.,TRBD1,TRBV27,TGTGCCAGCAGTTTATCGCGGCAGGGGGCGATCACCGGGGAGCTGTTTTTT,CASSLSRQGAITGELFF
TRBJ1-6,once,.,TRBV6-1,TGTGCCAGCAGTGACGTGGGACAAGATAATTCACCCCTCCACTTT,CASSDVGQDNSPLHF
TRBJ2-7,.,.,TRBV30,TGTGCCGGCCGCGGGACTGGGACCTACGAGCAGTACTTC,CAGRGTGTYEQYF
TRBJ2-7,.,TRBD1,TRBV25-1,TGTGCCAGCAGGGAGACAGGGGCGCCCTCCTACGAGCAGTACTTC,CASRETGAPSYEQYF
TRBJ1-4,.,TRBD1,TRBV7-9,TGTGCCAGCAGCTTATTAGGGGGCATATATGAAAAACTGTTTTTT,CASSLLGGIYEKLFF
TRBJ2-4,.,TRBD1,TRBV7-2,TGTGCCAGCAGCCTCAGGCCGGGACAGGGGGCGTTAGCCAAAAACATTCAGTACTTC,CASSLRPGQGALAKNIQYF
TRBJ1-1,.,.,TRBV27,TGTGCCAGCAGTTTAACAGGCGGGAACACTGAAGCTTTCTTT,CASSLTGGNTEAFF
TRBJ2-7,.,TRBD2,TRBV7-6,TGTGCCAGCAGCTCCCGGACTAGCGGGAGGAAGGGGGAGCAGTACTTC,CASSSRTSGRKGEQYF
TRBJ1-6,.,.,TRBV7-8,TGTGCCAGCACCATTATGGTACGGGAGAATTCACCCCTCCACTTT,CASTIMVRENSPLHF
TRBJ1-2,.,.,TRBV4-2,TGTGCCAGCAGCCAAGCTGGTGGGACATCGAGCTATTATGGCTACACCTTC,CASSQAGGTSSYYGYTF
TRBJ2-7,.,TRBD1,TRBV27,TGTGCCAGCAGTTTTCAGGGGGCCCCCTCGTACGAGCAGTACTTC,CASSFQGAPSYEQYF
TRBJ2-7,.,.,TRBV7-9,TGTGCCAGCAGTCCCGGAGATCCCTACGAGCAGTACTTC,CASSPGDPYEQYF
TRBJ1-1,.,.,TRBV18,TGTGCCAGCTCACTCATGGATGGGACAATAAACACTGAAGCTTTCTTT,CASSLMDGTINTEAFF
TRBJ1-2,.,.,TRBV27,TGTGCCAGCAGTTTATGGTTTGGAGATAACTATGGCTACACCTTC,CASSLWFGDNYGYTF
TRBJ2-7,.,TRBD2,TRBV7-2,TGTGCCAGCAGCTTAAGACTAGCGGGCGCCCCCGAGCAGTACTTC,CASSLRLAGAPEQYF
TRBJ2-5,.,.,TRBV5-1,TGCGCCAGCAGCTTGGTGTCGCCAGGGTGGATTGAGACCCAGTACTTC,CASSLVSPGWIETQYF
TRBJ1-1,.,TRBD1,TRBV5-1,TGCGCCAGCAGCTCACGGACAGGGAGTTACACTGAAGCTTTCTTT,CASSSRTGSYTEAFF
TRBJ2-1,.,.,TRBV2,TGTGCCAGCAGCGCGCGGAGCCTTTACAATGAGCAGTTCTTC,CASSARSLYNEQFF
TRBJ2-7,.,.,TRBV13,TGTGCCAGCAGCTTAGGCCTCGGGGAAAACTACGAGCAGTACTTC,CASSLGLGENYEQYF
TRBJ2-1,once,TRBD2,TRBV11-3,TGTGCCAGCAGCTTAGGCCCCCAGGTAGCGGGTAGGGATGAGCAGTTCTTC,CASSLGPQVAGRDEQFF
TRBJ1-5,.,TRBD1,TRBV7-2,TGTGCCAGCAGCCCAGGGGGCGGTCAGCCCCAGCATTTT,CASSPGGGQPQHF
TRBJ2-3,.,TRBD1,TRBV10-1,TGCGCCAGCAGTCCGGACAGGGTGACAGATACGCAGTATTTT,CASSPDRVTDTQYF
TRBJ2-7,.,.,TRBV5-6,TGTGCCAGCAGCTACCGGACAGCCGGAGTTGGAAGGCAGTACTTC,CASSYRTAGVGRQYF
TRBJ2-3,.,TRBD2,TRBV9,TGTGCCAGCAGCGTAACACTAGCGGGGGTAGATACGCAGTATTTT,CASSVTLAGVDTQYF
TRBJ1-3,.,TRBD1,TRBV30,TGTGCCTGGACAGGGGGCCGGGGAAACACCATATATTTT,CAWTGGRGNTIYF
TRBJ1-3,.,TRBD1,TRBV10-3,TGTGCCACGACCGGGACAGCGAGCTCTGGAAACACCATATATTTT,CATTGTASSGNTIYF
TRBJ1-2,.,.,TRBV25-1,TGTGCCAGCAGTGAATATTTGGGGCCTGGCTACACCTTC,CASSEYLGPGYTF
TRBJ2-5,.,TRBD2,TRBV2,TGTGCCAGCAGTGAGCGGTTAGCGGGAGTAGAGACCCAGTACTTC,CASSERLAGVETQYF
TRBJ2-7,.,TRBD1,TRBV7-8,TGTGCCAGCAGCTTACGTGGAGACAGGGGGTACGAGCAGTACTTC,CASSLRGDRGYEQYF
TRBJ2-7,.,.,TRBV28,TGTGCCAGCAGACTCCAGGGTGGGGACGAGCAGTACTTC,CASRLQGGDEQYF
TRBJ2-2,.,.,TRBV19,TGTGCCAGTAGTATAGTTCGTACGAACACCGGGGAGCTGTTTTTT,CASSIVRTNTGELFF
TRBJ2-2,.,TRBD2,TRBV15,TGTGCCACCAGCAGAGCCCGGGGGGGAAACACCGGGGAGCTGTTTTTT,CATSRARGGNTGELFF
TRBJ2-3,few,.,TRBV5-6,TGTGCCAGCAGCTTGTGGGAGCCTGAATCCGTTGACACAGATACGCAGTATTTT,CASSLWEPESVDTDTQYF
TRBJ1-5,.,TRBD1,TRBV19,TGTGCCAGTAGTCCGACCGGGACAGGAATTCCCCAGCATTTT,CASSPTGTGIPQHF
TRBJ2-1,.,.,TRBV25-1,TGTGCCAGCAGTGTTTCAACCTACAATGAGCAGTTCTTC,CASSVSTYNEQFF
TRBJ2-2,once,TRBD1,TRBV2,TGTGCCAGCAGTAGGGACAGGGGGGGCGGAACCGGGGAGCTGTTTTTT,CASSRDRGGGTGELFF
TRBJ1-1,.,.,TRBV5-1,TGCGCCAGCAGCTTGGAACCGGGAGCGAACACTGAAGCTTTCTTT,CASSLEPGANTEAFF
TRBJ1-2,.,TRBD1,TRBV13,TGTGCCAGCAGCTTCGGGACAGCCAGTCTATATGGCTACACCTTC,CASSFGTASLYGYTF
TRBJ2-7,.,TRBD1,TRBV7-9,TGTGCCAGCAGCCACAGGGGTAGCTACGAGCAGTACTTC,CASSHRGSYEQYF
TRBJ1-2,.,TRBD1,TRBV13,TGTGCCAGCAGCCAGGGGACAGCCCAGAGCTATGGCTACACCTTC,CASSQGTAQSYGYTF
TRBJ1-2,.,TRBD1,TRBV5-6,TGTGCCAGCACCTGGGACAGGTCCAACTATGGCTACACCTTC,CASTWDRSNYGYTF